The TCR beta chain under discussion was sequenced for a study of follicular helper T cells after annual influenza vaccination. Overall study: For some subjects, blood spans the 2013-2014, 2014-2015 and 2015-2016 annual vaccinations.

This clone was seen only once. Its cognate antigen is unknown. Study outcomes and limitations: ICOS-CD38- cTfh most often held earlier Day 7 ICOS+CD38+ clones.

The method was immunoSEQ multiplex PCR; TCRdb's version includes in-frame clones alone and lacks a portion of them. Of thousands of clones listed, approximately 86% are singletons. Described time point: 2015-2016 season, 7 days after influenza vaccination. Sequencing used CXCR5+ CD38- circulating T follicular helper cells from blood, obtained 7 days after influenza vaccination. Subset in this sample: circulating Tfh, non-naive CD4+CXCR5+PD-1+ (ICOS+CD38+ or ICOS-CD38-). The TCR was taken from an adult who received the influenza vaccine.

In nucleotides, the CDR3 is TGTGCCAGCAGCTTAAGGGGACAGGGAGCCTACGAGCAGTACTTC. Protein product: CASSLRGQGAYEQYF. The V call is TRBV7-3, the J call TRBJ2-7, with 9 bases matching TRBD1. The germline gives CDR1 SGHTA, CDR2 FQGTGA. The ends lost 1 base at V and 2 bases at J; junction bases unmatched: 3. This CDR3 has 15 amino acids. Full variable domain (rest looked up from reference TRBV7-3 and TRBJ2-7): GAGVSQTPSNKVTEKGKYVELRCDPISGHTALYWYRQSLGQGPEFLIYFQGTGAADDSGLPNDRFFAVRPEGSVSTLKIQRTERGDSAVYLCASSLRGQGAYEQYFGPGTRLTVT.